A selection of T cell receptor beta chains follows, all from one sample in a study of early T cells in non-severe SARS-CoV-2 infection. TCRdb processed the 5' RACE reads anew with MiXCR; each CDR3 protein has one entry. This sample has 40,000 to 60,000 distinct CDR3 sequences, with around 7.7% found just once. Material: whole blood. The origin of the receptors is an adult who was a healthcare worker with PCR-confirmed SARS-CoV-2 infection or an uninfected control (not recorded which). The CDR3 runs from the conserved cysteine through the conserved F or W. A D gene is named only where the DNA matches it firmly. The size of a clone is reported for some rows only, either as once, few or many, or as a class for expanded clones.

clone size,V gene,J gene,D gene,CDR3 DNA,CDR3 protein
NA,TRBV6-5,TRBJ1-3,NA,TGTGCCAGCAGTAAAACCCCTCGAACAGGCGGTGGAAACACCATATATTTT,CASSKTPRTGGGNTIYF
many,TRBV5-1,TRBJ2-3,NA,TGCGCCAGCAGCTCCGCTATTCCGGGGGAAGATACGCAGTATTTT,CASSSAIPGEDTQYF
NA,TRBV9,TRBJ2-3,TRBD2,TGTGCCAGCAGCGCCTGGACTAGCGGTAAAACCACAGATACGCAGTATTTT,CASSAWTSGKTTDTQYF
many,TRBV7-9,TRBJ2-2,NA,TGTGCCAGCAGCTTAGCACTAGCCACCGGGGAGCTGTTTTTT,CASSLALATGELFF
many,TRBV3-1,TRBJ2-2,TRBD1,TGTGCCAGCAGGGACAGGGAAAAAACCGGGGAGCTGTTTTTT,CASRDREKTGELFF
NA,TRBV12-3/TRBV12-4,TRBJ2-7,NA,TGTGCCAGCAGTTCCCTGGGTCTTTTATACGAGCAGTACTTC,CASSSLGLLYEQYF
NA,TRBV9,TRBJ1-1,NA,TGTGCCAGCAGCGTAGCTGGGCATAACACTGAAGCTTTCTTT,CASSVAGHNTEAFF
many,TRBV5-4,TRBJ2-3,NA,TGTGCCAGCAGCTTGCGGCTAGCTTTCACAGATACGCAGTATTTT,CASSLRLAFTDTQYF
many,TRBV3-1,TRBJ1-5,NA,TGTGCCAGCAGCCACGGCGGGGATTGGAATCAGCCCCAGCATTTT,CASSHGGDWNQPQHF
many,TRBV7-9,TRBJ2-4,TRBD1,TGTGCCAGCAGCTTATTAGAGGACAGGGGTAACATTCAGTACTTC,CASSLLEDRGNIQYF
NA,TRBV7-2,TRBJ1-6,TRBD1,TGTGCCAGCAGCTTACAGGGGGCGAAGAATTCACCCCTCCACTTT,CASSLQGAKNSPLHF
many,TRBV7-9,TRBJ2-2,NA,TGTGCCAGCAGTCCAGGGGAAGTAGAAACCGGGGAGCTGTTTTTT,CASSPGEVETGELFF
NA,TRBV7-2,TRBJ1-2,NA,TGTGCCAGCAGCTTAGGGGGGCAGGTTCGCTATGGCTACACCTTC,CASSLGGQVRYGYTF
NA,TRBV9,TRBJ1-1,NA,TGTGCCAGCAGCGTACGGGTTTCGAACACTGAAGCTTTCTTT,CASSVRVSNTEAFF
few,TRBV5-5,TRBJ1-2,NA,TGTGCCAGCAACCCGGCCGGGGGCGAAAACTATGGCTACACCTTC,CASNPAGGENYGYTF
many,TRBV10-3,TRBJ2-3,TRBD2,TGTGCCATCAGGTCCAGCGGGGGGCTAGATACGCAGTATTTT,CAIRSSGGLDTQYF
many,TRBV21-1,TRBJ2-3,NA,TGTGCCAGCATGGGCAGGCGCACAGATACGCAGTATTTT,CASMGRRTDTQYF
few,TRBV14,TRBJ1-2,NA,TGTGCCAGCAGCCCAGGGGTACATGGCTACACCTTC,CASSPGVHGYTF
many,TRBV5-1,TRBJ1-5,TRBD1,TGCGCCAGCAGCCGCGGGACAGACAATCAGCCCCAGCATTTT,CASSRGTDNQPQHF
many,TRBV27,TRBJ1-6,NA,TGTGCCAGCAGTTTAAGCGAGTGGACAGCAAGAAGCTCCTATAATTCACCCCTCCACTTT,CASSLSEWTARSSYNSPLHF
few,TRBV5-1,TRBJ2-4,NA,TGCGCCAGCAGCTGGGACCCCAAAAACATTCAGTACTTC,CASSWDPKNIQYF
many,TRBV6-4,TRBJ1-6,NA,TGTGCCAGAAGCGTTCGGGGAGGTTCACCCCTCCACTTT,CARSVRGGSPLHF
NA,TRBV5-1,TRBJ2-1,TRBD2,TGCGCCAGCAGCTTGGATCTAGCGGGGAAGGTTGAGCAGTTCTTC,CASSLDLAGKVEQFF
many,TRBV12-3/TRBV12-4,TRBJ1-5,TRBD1,TGTGCCAGCAGTTATGGGGACAGGAAAAATCAGCCCCAGCATTTT,CASSYGDRKNQPQHF
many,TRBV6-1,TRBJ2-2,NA,TGTGCCAGCAGGGGAGACGCAGACACCGGGGAGCTGTTTTTT,CASRGDADTGELFF
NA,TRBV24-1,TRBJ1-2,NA,TGTGCCACCAGTGGAGGGACAAACTATGGCTACACCTTC,CATSGGTNYGYTF
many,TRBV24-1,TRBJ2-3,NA,TGTGCCACCAGTGACCAGGACTACACCACAGATACGCAGTATTTT,CATSDQDYTTDTQYF
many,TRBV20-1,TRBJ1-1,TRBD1,TGCAGTGCGCCCCGACAGGGGCAGAACACTGAAGCTTTCTTT,CSAPRQGQNTEAFF
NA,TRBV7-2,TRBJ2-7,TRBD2,TGTGCCAGCAGCAAGGGACTAGCGGGGGGGTACTACGAGCAGTACTTC,CASSKGLAGGYYEQYF
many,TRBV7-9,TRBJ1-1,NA,TGTGCCAGCAGCTTAGAAAGGGGATTCACTGAAGCTTTCTTT,CASSLERGFTEAFF
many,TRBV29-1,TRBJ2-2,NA,TGCAGCGTTGAACCAGCGGGTATCACCGGGGAGCTGTTTTTT,CSVEPAGITGELFF
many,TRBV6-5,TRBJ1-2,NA,TGTGCCAGCAGCCCACCTGGAGGGGATTACTATGGCTACACCTTC,CASSPPGGDYYGYTF
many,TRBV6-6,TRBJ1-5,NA,TGTGCCAGCAGTTACGAGGTCCTGGGGGACGGCAATCAGCCCCAGCATTTT,CASSYEVLGDGNQPQHF
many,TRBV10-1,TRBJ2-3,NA,TGCGCCAGCAGTGAGTCCGGGACAAGCACAGATACGCAGTATTTT,CASSESGTSTDTQYF
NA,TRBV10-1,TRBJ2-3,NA,TGCGCCAGCAGTGAAGGCATAGGGGAAGATACGCAGTATTTT,CASSEGIGEDTQYF
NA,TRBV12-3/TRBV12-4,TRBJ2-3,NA,TGTGCCAGCAGTTTGGGGGGGCTCGATACGCAGTATTTT,CASSLGGLDTQYF
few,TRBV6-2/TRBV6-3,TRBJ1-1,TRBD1,TGTGCCAGCAGTTACTCGCCTTGGGACAGGGTATTTACTGAAGCTTTCTTT,CASSYSPWDRVFTEAFF
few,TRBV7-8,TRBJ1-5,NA,TGTGCCAGCAGCTCGGACGGGCCCCGACAGCCCCAGCATTTT,CASSSDGPRQPQHF
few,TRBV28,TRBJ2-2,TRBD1,TGTGCCAGCAGGGGCGACAGGGACACCGGGGAGCTGTTTTTT,CASRGDRDTGELFF
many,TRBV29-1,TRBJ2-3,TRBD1,TGCAGCGTAGAGACAGGGGAGCGCACAGATACGCAGTATTTT,CSVETGERTDTQYF
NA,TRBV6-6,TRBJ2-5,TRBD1,TGTGCCAGCAGTTGGGACAGGGGGCAGGAGACCCAGTACTTC,CASSWDRGQETQYF
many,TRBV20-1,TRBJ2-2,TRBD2,TGCAGTGCTAGACCTGGGACTAGCGGAAACACCGGGGAGCTGTTTTTT,CSARPGTSGNTGELFF